This record concerns one T cell receptor (beta chain) sequence. The specificity of this receptor is unknown. No much larger clone is present one base from it, and per-base qualities are unavailable. Per the germline V gene, ENHRY is the CDR1 and SYGVKD is the CDR2. Germline trimming: 5 bases from V, 4 bases from J; junction bases outside gene matches: 5. Spanning cysteine to phenylalanine, the CDR3 consists of 13 amino acids. This entry keeps only the CDR3 DNA: 39 bases, framed from base 1. The receptor library was made with the immunoSEQ multiplex PCR assay. A mixture of 60 forward primers for TCR Vbeta segments and 13 reverse primers for TCR Jbeta segments was used in the multiplex PCR. A multiplex PCR assay on genomic DNA amplified the CDR3 region of rearranged TCR beta genes. The amplified TCR beta libraries were sequenced on the Illumina HiSeq System as 87-base-pair reads. As for the original processing: A later analysis counted approximately 84 million unique TCR beta chains across the 650 to 800 repertoires, and some 11 million of these chains were shared by at least two donors. Raw reads were error-corrected and collapsed into unique sequences with a nearest-neighbor algorithm that merged closely related sequences to remove PCR and sequencing errors. V, D and J gene segments were assigned by aligning CDR3 sequences to IMGT reference sequences. For a sequence to be retained, at least a six-nucleotide match to both a V gene segment and a J gene segment was required. A rearrangement was called productive if the CDR3 had no stop codons and remained in frame with V and J, and every other rearrangement was called non-productive. CDR3 was defined according to IMGT convention as the region running from the second conserved V-encoded cysteine to the conserved J-encoded phenylalanine. Sequences without an unambiguous match to a single V gene segment were excluded from the earlier analysis of approximately 560 of the donors. In an earlier analysis of approximately 610 of the donors, V segments were called functional above 56.7% productive rearrangements and were called segregating when the between-donor standard deviation exceeded 5%. A statistical classification framework was developed to diagnose cytomegalovirus status using the catalog of TCR beta chain sequences. V and J gene assignment, in a later analysis, came from comparing TCR nucleotide sequences with IMGT/GENE-DB human TR gene sequences. In a later analysis, CDR3 sequences and most-parsimonious VDJ recombination scenarios were assigned using the TCRdist pipeline. In a later analysis, each TCR beta chain was defined by its CDR3 amino acid sequence together with its V-gene family, and reads lacking a unique V-gene family were excluded. In a later analysis, several hundred highly shared, low-generation-probability nucleotide sequences were removed to address suspected cross-contamination and a sequencing artifact. A later analysis calculated a clonal expansion index for each public chain from normalized within-repertoire ranks of inferred template counts. A later analysis computed generation probabilities with a VDJ recombination model fitted to out-of-frame rearrangements, and checked the results against IGoR. Hypergeometric tests were used in a later analysis to score TCR-TCR, TCR-HLA and TCR-CMV co-occurrence, with a repertoire-size bias correction applied to the TCR pairs. False discovery rates were estimated in a later analysis by permuting HLA or CMV assignments 20 times. In a later analysis, co-occurring TCRs were grouped using DBSCAN, with TCRdist sequence similarity added in when clustering inside HLA-allele-positive subsets. Repertoires with fewer than 30,000 or more than 120,000 public chains, plus five repertoires with anomalous nucleotide sharing, were excluded from co-occurrence clustering. The clones in this table, taken by TCRdb from immuneACCESS, are in-frame only. Not every clone is retained; where verified, under half of the shortfall comes from an unresolved V gene, and the cause of the rest is unknown. That table is the source of V, J and clone size, and D and trimming were worked out from the DNA. The sample table records 120,000 or so clones; about four fifths of these occur just once. The leading ten clones occupy about 1.7% of the sample.

The record originates from a study of cytomegalovirus exposure and HLA in healthy donors (dated by TCRdb to about 2017). Study-level background: In an earlier analysis of several hundred of the donors, 250 to 350 Gb of sequence data and 117 million unique TCR beta sequences from 180 million or so T cells were reported. Approximately 310 gigabases of sequencing data and approximately 93 million unique TCR sequences were included in an early release covering about 700 HLA-typed donors. The genetic ancestry cluster associated with self-reported Caucasian donors included about 84% of the roughly 380 genotyped donors. The study aimed to test whether cataloging public T cell receptors could reveal signatures of past pathogen exposure. The study profiled the T cell repertoires of approximately 700 subjects by immunosequencing and related them to cytomegalovirus serostatus. Besides the first cohort of more than 650 subjects, a separate validation cohort made up of 95 to 150 different subjects was used. The study combined high-throughput TCR immunosequencing, statistical association of individual TCRs with disease status, and machine learning to predict cytomegalovirus infection status. In a later analysis, previously published TCR beta repertoires from 670 or so donors were re-analyzed and high-resolution HLA genotyping was added so that TCR occurrence patterns could be studied. Rather than using new phenotypic data, the later analysis identified candidate immune exposures from TCR beta sequences and from how often those sequences occurred across donors. To decide whether each TCR beta V gene segment behaved as functional or pseudogenic, an earlier analysis of some 600 of the donors relied on high-throughput TCR beta sequencing. Donor age, sex, ethnicity and CMV serostatus were compiled together with the repertoire data. A later genetic analysis took genome-wide SNP genotypes for about three fifths of the roughly 700 donors and used that subset as a discovery cohort. Every repertoire in the discovery cohort had been generated on one and the same sequencing platform. HLA typing included class I and class II loci at four-digit resolution. Typing coverage differed by locus: A, B, C, DRB1 and DQB1 were typed in roughly 620-640 donors, DQA1 in approximately 520, DPA1 in 606, and DPB1 in 450 to 480. Several DR-DQ haplotypes were treated as single units for association and clustering because of strong linkage in the cohort. Among a few hundred genotyped donors of the cohort, an average of 235,054 unique TCR beta nucleotide sequences were sequenced per donor, 15% to 20% of them non-productive.

Study-wide findings and limitations: Immune exposure information for the cohort was limited to CMV serostatus. A cluster of highly shared sequence variants was judged likely to be a technical artifact of the sequencing pipeline. Because counts were too low, about 15 rarely observed V segments, including chromosome 9 orphons, were left out of the earlier analysis of 587 of the donors. In an earlier analysis of more than 500 of the donors, most TCR beta V segments appeared in productive rearrangements about 90% or about 30% of the time, broadly matching IMGT annotations. A later analysis found that TCR association rates varied across HLA loci, with DRB1 alleles showing the most associated TCRs and HLA-C alleles the fewest. In both the original and validation cohorts, the classifier was reported to diagnose cytomegalovirus status with high specificity and sensitivity. A later analysis found that most CMV-associated TCR beta chains appeared HLA-restricted, with HLA associations seemingly driven largely by CMV exposure. Correlated functional status among segregating V segments might be attributable to linkage disequilibrium, but an unknown experimental factor could not be ruled out. The presence/absence analyses assumed that sequencing depth was roughly uniform across donors, and that assumption may not be true. According to the authors, the approach could potentially be generalized to other disease states and immunological phenotypes. A further reported finding was that TCR beta sequences accurately predicted the HLA-A and HLA-B alleles for most subjects in the first cohort. A later genetic analysis associated a missense DCLRE1C variant with V-gene and J-gene trimming of TCR beta chains, and an independent cohort replicated the association. At a false discovery rate of 0.05, a later analysis linked under 20,000 TCR beta sequences to specific HLA alleles. In a later genetic analysis, fewer N-insertions in productive TCRs were reported among donors in an Asian-associated ancestry cluster than the 666-donor mean. The study listed 164 TCR beta chains as associated with cytomegalovirus. Because HLA typing was unavailable for some donors at each locus, only the typed subset was used in association tests. Some IMGT-functional V segments, including TRBV6-2 and TRBV6-3, could not be distinguished by the 87-base-pair reads and were therefore excluded. The cohort was sequenced for TCR beta chains only, and without alpha or paired-chain data the features that could be detected were limited. Assigning TCR associations to individual alleles was difficult when HLA alleles, especially DR and DQ, strongly co-occurred. A later analysis reported that several top co-occurrence clusters appeared linked to parvovirus B19, influenza, CMV and Epstein-Barr virus. While some public TCRs were present in many individuals, most TCR sequences turned up only very rarely across donors. Compared with equally common non-associated chains, HLA-associated TCR beta chains in a later analysis were more clonally expanded and had lower generation probabilities. In vitro tests confirmed that a few of the cytomegalovirus-associated TCR beta chains recognize cytomegalovirus antigens.

The cohort comprised around 700 healthy bone marrow donors. At the time of sampling, every cohort member was nominally healthy, though immune exposures that went unrecorded were likely present. The donor was CMV seronegative and was included in the group of hundreds of seronegative cohort members. Each donor provided a peripheral blood sample, and peripheral blood mononuclear cells were used for TCR beta sequencing. Genomic DNA was extracted from the blood cell samples with the Qiagen DNeasy Blood Extraction Kit. This clonotype was obtained from a man between 18 and 29 years old in good health and CMV-seronegative. In this chain, TRBV10-3 is recombined with TRBJ2-7, with 7 central nucleotides matching TRBD1. Sequencing was performed on PBMCs. Here is the DNA: TGTGCCATCAGTCGTGGGACAGAGTACGAGCAGTACTTC. Its translation is CAISRGTEYEQYF.